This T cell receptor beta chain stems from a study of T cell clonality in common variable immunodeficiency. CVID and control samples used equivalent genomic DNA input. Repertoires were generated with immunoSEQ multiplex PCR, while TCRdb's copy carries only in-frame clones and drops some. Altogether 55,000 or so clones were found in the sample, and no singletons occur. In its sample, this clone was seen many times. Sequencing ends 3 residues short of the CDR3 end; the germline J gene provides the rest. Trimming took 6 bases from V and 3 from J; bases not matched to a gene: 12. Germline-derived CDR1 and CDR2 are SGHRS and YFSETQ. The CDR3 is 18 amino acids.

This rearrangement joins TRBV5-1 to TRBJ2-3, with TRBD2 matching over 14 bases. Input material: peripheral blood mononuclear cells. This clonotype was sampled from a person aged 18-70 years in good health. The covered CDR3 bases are TGCGCCAGCACCTCCCTTACTGGGACTAGCGGGAGTACAGATACG. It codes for CASTSLTGTSGSTDT. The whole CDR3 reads CASTSLTGTSGSTDTQYF.